Listed below are T cell receptor beta chains from one sample, sequenced in a study of quantifying T cell responses using KT2 cells. TCRdb analysed the UMI-ligation and nested PCR reads with MiXCR anew, one entry per CDR3 protein. Here the sample spans some 48,000 distinct CDR3 sequences, approximately 10% being singletons. Material: PBMCs spiked with cells of the T cell clone KT2. The receptors stem from a human donor. Each CDR3 is given with its conserved first and last residue. D genes are given only for firm matches. Only part of the rows carry a size: once, few, many, or a class if the clone is expanded.

j_call d_call v_call clone_size cdr3_nt cdr3_aa
TRBJ1-5 TRBD1 TRBV4-3 many TGCGCCAGCAGCCCTCGATTGTACAGGGGGCTTTTGGGCAATCAGCCCCAGCATTTT CASSPRLYRGLLGNQPQHF
TRBJ1-1 NA TRBV6-5 NA TGTGCCAGCAGTTACTCGAGACTGGACAGTTCAATATGGGCTTTCTTT CASSYSRLDSSIWAFF
TRBJ1-1 NA TRBV10-2 NA TGCGCCAGCAGTGAGTCGATCCAGGGTGAAGCTTTCTTT CASSESIQGEAFF
TRBJ2-3 NA TRBV6-1 NA TGTGCCAGCAGTGGAGGCCGACAGACAGATACGCAGTATTTT CASSGGRQTDTQYF
TRBJ1-2 NA TRBV6-2/TRBV6-3 NA TGTGCCAGCACCCACCCCAGGGGAGACTATGGCTACACCTTC CASTHPRGDYGYTF
TRBJ2-1 NA TRBV2 NA TGTGCCAGCAGTGGTCAGGGATACAATGAGCAGTTCTTC CASSGQGYNEQFF
TRBJ2-2 NA TRBV9 NA TGTGCCAGCCGCCGGGACACCCGGAACCTAAACACCGGGGAGCTGTTTTTT CASRRDTRNLNTGELFF
TRBJ2-1 NA TRBV7-8 many TGTGCCAGCAGCTTAGCGCGGACAGACCACAATGAGCAGTTCTTC CASSLARTDHNEQFF
TRBJ1-3 NA TRBV12-3/TRBV12-4 NA TGTGCCAGCACTATGTCCGGGAGCTCTGGAAACACCATATATTTT CASTMSGSSGNTIYF
TRBJ2-3 TRBD1 TRBV6-2/TRBV6-3 few TGTGCCAGCAGTCCAGGACAGGAGACAGATACGCAGTATTTT CASSPGQETDTQYF
TRBJ2-3 TRBD2 TRBV29-1 many TGCAGCGTCGAAGGCCAGCGGGGGGGCATTGCAGATACGCAGTATTTT CSVEGQRGGIADTQYF
TRBJ1-5 NA TRBV5-5 NA TGTGCCAGCAGCTTGTCGGACTTTAATCAGCCCCAGCATTTT CASSLSDFNQPQHF
TRBJ2-1 TRBD1 TRBV11-2 NA TGTGCCAGCAGCTTCACAGGGGGCGCATACAATGAGCAGTTCTTC CASSFTGGAYNEQFF
TRBJ1-1 NA TRBV3-1 few TGTGCCAGCAGCCGGGAAAGAGCACAGAATAGTGAAGCTTTCTTT CASSRERAQNSEAFF
TRBJ2-7 TRBD2 TRBV20-1 many TGCAGTGCTGGGGTAGGGGCCGGACTAGCGGGGAAATTATCCTACGAGCAGTACTTC CSAGVGAGLAGKLSYEQYF
TRBJ2-2 TRBD2 TRBV20-1 many TGCAGTGCTAGAGACGGGGAAGCGGGGAAAGGCACCGGGGAGCTGTTTTTT CSARDGEAGKGTGELFF
TRBJ1-1 NA TRBV12-3/TRBV12-4 NA TGTGCCAGCAGTTTCGGGTTCATGAACACTGAAGCTTTCTTT CASSFGFMNTEAFF
TRBJ2-7 TRBD2 TRBV7-2 many TGTGCCAGCAGCTCGGGACTAGCGGGGGCCTACGAGCAGTACTTC CASSSGLAGAYEQYF
TRBJ1-1 NA TRBV11-3 NA TGTGCCAGCAGCTCTCACATGAACACTGAAGCTTTCTTT CASSSHMNTEAFF
TRBJ1-1 NA TRBV9 NA TGTGCCAGCAGCGTAGCTCAGAACACTGAAGCTTTCTTT CASSVAQNTEAFF
TRBJ2-2 NA TRBV24-1 NA TGTGCCACCAGTGATAATCCGGGTCGTCGGACTACCGGGGAGCTGTTTTTT CATSDNPGRRTTGELFF